The rows below give T cell receptor beta chains drawn from one sample of a study of graft-versus-host responses after intestinal transplantation. Their antigens remain unidentified. Assay used: immunoSEQ multiplex PCR; TCRdb lists only in-frame clones, some missing. This sample has 80,000 to 90,000 clones, with 85% to 90% found just once. The sequenced sample was unstimulated CD4+ T cells sorted from spleen or lymph node cells, obtained before intestinal transplant. The origin of the receptors is a human donor who received an intestinal transplant. Both conserved end residues are part of each CDR3. D genes are given only for firm matches. Expanded clones get a size class; other rows say once, few or many, or leave the size out.

j_gene: TRBJ2-1
d_gene: TRBD1
v_gene: TRBV10-1
abundance: -
CDR3nt: TGCGGGCTCGGGGACAGGGATCGCAATGAGCAGTTCTTC
CDR3aa: CGLGDRDRNEQFF

j_gene: TRBJ1-1
d_gene: TRBD1
v_gene: TRBV7-9
abundance: -
CDR3nt: TGTGCCAGCAGCTTAGCCGGGACAGGGGGCGAAGCTTTCTTT
CDR3aa: CASSLAGTGGEAFF

j_gene: TRBJ2-5
d_gene: TRBD2
v_gene: TRBV6-5
abundance: -
CDR3nt: TGTGCCAGCAGTTACTCGAGTAGCGGGGGGACGGAGACCCAGTACTTC
CDR3aa: CASSYSSSGGTETQYF

j_gene: TRBJ1-1
d_gene: -
v_gene: TRBV11-2
abundance: -
CDR3nt: TGTGCCAGCAGCTTAGTGCAGGGGCCTGAAGCTTTCTTT
CDR3aa: CASSLVQGPEAFF

j_gene: TRBJ1-5
d_gene: -
v_gene: TRBV19
abundance: -
CDR3nt: TGTGCCACCCACCCCTTGGGGGGGCCTGGCAATCAGCCCCAGCATTTT
CDR3aa: CATHPLGGPGNQPQHF

j_gene: TRBJ2-7
d_gene: TRBD1
v_gene: TRBV7-2
abundance: -
CDR3nt: TGTGCCAGCAGCTCTACGACAGGGCTCTACGAGCAGTACTTC
CDR3aa: CASSSTTGLYEQYF

j_gene: TRBJ1-1
d_gene: TRBD1
v_gene: TRBV2
abundance: -
CDR3nt: TGTGCCAGCTTCAAACAGGGGGAGACTGAAGCTTTCTTT
CDR3aa: CASFKQGETEAFF

j_gene: TRBJ2-2
d_gene: TRBD2
v_gene: TRBV7-3
abundance: -
CDR3nt: TGTGCCAGCAGCTTACTTAGCGGGGGGGCCCACACCGGGGAGCTGTTTTTT
CDR3aa: CASSLLSGGAHTGELFF

j_gene: TRBJ1-1
d_gene: -
v_gene: TRBV2
abundance: -
CDR3nt: TGTGCCAGCACGGGAGTTGGGACTGAAGCTTTCTTT
CDR3aa: CASTGVGTEAFF

j_gene: TRBJ1-4
d_gene: TRBD1
v_gene: TRBV27
abundance: -
CDR3nt: TGTGCCAGCAGTTTGACAGGGAGTAATAAAAAGTTGTTTTTT
CDR3aa: CASSLTGSNKKLFF

j_gene: TRBJ2-7
d_gene: -
v_gene: TRBV14
abundance: -
CDR3nt: TGTGCCAGCAGCCGAACGGTCTCCTACGAGCAGTACTTC
CDR3aa: CASSRTVSYEQYF

j_gene: TRBJ1-1
d_gene: -
v_gene: TRBV25-1
abundance: -
CDR3nt: TGTGCCAGCAGGCGGAACACTGAAGCTTTCTTT
CDR3aa: CASRRNTEAFF

j_gene: TRBJ1-2
d_gene: TRBD1
v_gene: TRBV25-1
abundance: few
CDR3nt: TGTGCCAGCAGTGAGGGCCGACAGGGAACCTATGGCTACACCTTC
CDR3aa: CASSEGRQGTYGYTF

j_gene: TRBJ2-1
d_gene: -
v_gene: TRBV19
abundance: -
CDR3nt: TGTGCCAGTGGGGCCGTGGGCTCCTACAATGAGCAGTTCTTC
CDR3aa: CASGAVGSYNEQFF

j_gene: TRBJ1-6
d_gene: TRBD1
v_gene: TRBV19
abundance: -
CDR3nt: TGTGCCAGTAGTACCCATAATCGGACAGGGGAAGCTTCACCCCTCCACTTT
CDR3aa: CASSTHNRTGEASPLHF

j_gene: TRBJ2-1
d_gene: TRBD2
v_gene: TRBV6-1
abundance: -
CDR3nt: TGTGCCAGCAGTGAAGCGCTTGCGGGGGGGCAGGATGAGCAGTTCTTC
CDR3aa: CASSEALAGGQDEQFF

j_gene: TRBJ1-1
d_gene: -
v_gene: TRBV11-3
abundance: -
CDR3nt: TGTGCCAGCAGCTTCCAGGAGAACACTGAAGCTTTCTTT
CDR3aa: CASSFQENTEAFF

j_gene: TRBJ2-1
d_gene: TRBD2
v_gene: TRBV5-1
abundance: once
CDR3nt: TGCGCCAGCGGAGGGGTAGCGGGGGGCGATGAGCAGTTCTTC
CDR3aa: CASGGVAGGDEQFF

j_gene: TRBJ2-3
d_gene: -
v_gene: TRBV7-3
abundance: -
CDR3nt: TGTGCCAGCAGCTTAACGATGGACAATACGCAGTATTTT
CDR3aa: CASSLTMDNTQYF

j_gene: TRBJ1-2
d_gene: TRBD1
v_gene: TRBV18
abundance: -
CDR3nt: TGTGCCAGCTCACCACTCCGGGACAGATCTAACTATGGCTACACCTTC
CDR3aa: CASSPLRDRSNYGYTF